The present T cell receptor (beta chain) was sequenced within a study of a mutant IDH1 vaccine in newly diagnosed glioma. Study overall: Patients got their first vaccination 4-6 weeks after radiotherapy alone, or with temozolomide cycles. Therapy received beforehand was radiotherapy, temozolomide, or both, with most patients given both.

V shed 9 bases and J shed 8 bases, with 14 bases lying between them. The V gene's germline CDR1 is MNHNS and CDR2 SASEGT. The CDR3 is made up of 12 amino acids. The time point is: week 5, during vaccination. Doses consisted of 300 ug of mutant IDH1 20-mer peptide each, paired with topical imiquimod. Donors had new WHO grade 3 or 4 IDH1-mutant, ATRX-lost astrocytomas. Generated by immunoSEQ multiplex PCR, the TCRdb table keeps only in-frame clones and is missing some. The data contain 45,000 to 60,000 clones, roughly 73% of them singletons. Worth noting for this clone: No antigen is known for it.

V usage is TRBV6-1 and J usage is TRBJ2-4; D possibly corresponds to TRBD2 (5 bases). The sample was PBMCs, taken from a glioma patient whose treatment included an IDH1 peptide vaccine. This clonotype was obtained from a man aged 50 to 59 with glioma. The CDR3 region is CASGSSGHIQYF. Here the CDR3 DNA reads TGTGCCAGTGGGTCCAGCGGCCACATTCAGTACTTC.